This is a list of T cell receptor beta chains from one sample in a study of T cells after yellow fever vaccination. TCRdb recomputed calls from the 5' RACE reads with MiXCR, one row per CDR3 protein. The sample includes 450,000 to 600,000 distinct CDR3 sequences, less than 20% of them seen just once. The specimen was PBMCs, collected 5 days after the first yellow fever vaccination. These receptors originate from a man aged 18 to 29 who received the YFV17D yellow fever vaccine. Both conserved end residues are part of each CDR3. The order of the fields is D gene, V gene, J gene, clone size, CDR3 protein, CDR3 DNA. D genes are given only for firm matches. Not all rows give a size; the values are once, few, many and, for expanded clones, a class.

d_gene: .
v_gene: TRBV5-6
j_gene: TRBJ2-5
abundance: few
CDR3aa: CASSPERAETQYF
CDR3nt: TGTGCCAGCAGCCCCGAGAGGGCAGAGACCCAGTACTTC

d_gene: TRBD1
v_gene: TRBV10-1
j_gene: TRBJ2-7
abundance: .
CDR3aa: CASGTGAGEQYF
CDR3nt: TGCGCCAGCGGGACAGGGGCTGGCGAGCAGTACTTC

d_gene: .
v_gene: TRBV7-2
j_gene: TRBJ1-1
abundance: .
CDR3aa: CASSGSRARVNTEAFF
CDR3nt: TGTGCCAGCAGCGGCTCCAGGGCGCGGGTGAACACTGAAGCTTTCTTT

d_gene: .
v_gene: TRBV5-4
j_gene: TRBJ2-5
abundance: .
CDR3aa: CASSSGVRKKEETQYF
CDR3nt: TGTGCCAGCAGCTCCGGAGTCAGAAAGAAGGAAGAGACCCAGTACTTC

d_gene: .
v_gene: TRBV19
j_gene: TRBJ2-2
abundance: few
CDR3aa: CASHQFPGELFF
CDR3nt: TGTGCCAGCCATCAGTTCCCCGGGGAGCTGTTTTTT

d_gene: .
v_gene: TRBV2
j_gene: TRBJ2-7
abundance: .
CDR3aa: CASSEVRSSYEQYF
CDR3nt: TGTGCCAGCAGTGAGGTTAGATCTTCCTACGAGCAGTACTTC

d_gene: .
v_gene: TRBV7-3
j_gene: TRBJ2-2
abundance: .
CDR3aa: CASSLRSGNTGELFF
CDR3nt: TGTGCCAGCAGCTTAAGGTCCGGGAACACCGGGGAGCTGTTTTTT

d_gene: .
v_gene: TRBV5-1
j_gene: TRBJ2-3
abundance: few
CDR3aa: CASSSGAPDTQYF
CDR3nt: TGCGCCAGCAGCTCGGGGGCCCCTGATACGCAGTATTTT

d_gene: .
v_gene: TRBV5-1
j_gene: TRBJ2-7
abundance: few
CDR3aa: CASSLSGGEEQYF
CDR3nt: TGCGCCAGCAGCTTATCGGGGGGCGAAGAGCAGTACTTC

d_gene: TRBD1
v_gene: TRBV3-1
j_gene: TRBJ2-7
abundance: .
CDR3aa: CASSYGQGVTYF
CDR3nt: TGTGCCAGCAGCTACGGACAGGGAGTTACGTACTTC

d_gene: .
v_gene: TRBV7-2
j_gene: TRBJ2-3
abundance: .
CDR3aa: CASSPTGTHTSGQYF
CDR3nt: TGTGCCAGCAGTCCGACCGGGACACACACATCAGGGCAGTATTTT

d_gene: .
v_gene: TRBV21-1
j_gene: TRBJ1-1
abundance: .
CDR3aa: CASSKALSQAGVGTEAFF
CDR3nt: TGTGCCAGCAGCAAAGCGCTTTCCCAGGCGGGGGTAGGAACTGAAGCTTTCTTT

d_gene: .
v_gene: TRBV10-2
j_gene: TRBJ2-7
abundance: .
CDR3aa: CASSESIGGGGAGNEQYF
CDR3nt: TGCGCCAGCAGTGAGTCGATAGGTGGCGGCGGGGCTGGGAACGAGCAGTACTTC

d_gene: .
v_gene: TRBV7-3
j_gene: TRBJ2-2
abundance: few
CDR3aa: CASSLTTAANTGELFF
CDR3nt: TGTGCCAGCAGCTTAACGACGGCCGCGAACACCGGGGAGCTGTTTTTT

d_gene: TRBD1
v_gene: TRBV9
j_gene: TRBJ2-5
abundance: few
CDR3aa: CASSVEGAGETQYF
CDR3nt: TGTGCCAGCAGCGTAGAGGGGGCTGGAGAGACCCAGTACTTC

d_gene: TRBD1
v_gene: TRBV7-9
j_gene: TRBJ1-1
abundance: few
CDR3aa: CASSFFTGQMNTEAFF
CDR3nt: TGTGCCAGCAGCTTCTTTACGGGACAGATGAACACTGAAGCTTTCTTT

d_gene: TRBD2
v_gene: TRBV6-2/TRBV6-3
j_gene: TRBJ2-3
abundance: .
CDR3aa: CASSWPFGGASTDTQYF
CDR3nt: TGTGCCAGCAGTTGGCCCTTCGGGGGGGCTTCGACAGATACGCAGTATTTT

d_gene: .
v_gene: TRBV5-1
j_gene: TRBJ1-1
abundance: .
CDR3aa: CASRPTTGTEAFF
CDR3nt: TGCGCCAGCAGACCCACTACAGGGACTGAAGCTTTCTTT

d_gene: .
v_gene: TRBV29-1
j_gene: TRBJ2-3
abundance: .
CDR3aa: CSVGAVDTQYF
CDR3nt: TGCAGCGTTGGGGCCGTAGATACGCAGTATTTT

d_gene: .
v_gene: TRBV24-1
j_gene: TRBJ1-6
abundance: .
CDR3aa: CATSETAYNSPLHF
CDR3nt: TGTGCCACCAGTGAGACAGCTTATAATTCACCCCTCCACTTT

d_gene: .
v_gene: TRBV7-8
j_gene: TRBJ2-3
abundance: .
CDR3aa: CASSLDGGAEADTQYF
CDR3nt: TGTGCCAGCAGCTTAGATGGAGGGGCAGAGGCAGATACGCAGTATTTT

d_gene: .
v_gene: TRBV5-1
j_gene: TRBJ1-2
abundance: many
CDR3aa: CASSSEGDLANYGYTF
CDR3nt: TGCGCCAGCAGCTCGGAGGGCGACTTAGCTAACTATGGCTACACCTTC

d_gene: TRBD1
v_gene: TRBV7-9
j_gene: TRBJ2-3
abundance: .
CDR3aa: CASSFLGDRRDTQYF
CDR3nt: TGTGCCAGCAGCTTTCTTGGGGACAGGCGGGATACGCAGTATTTT

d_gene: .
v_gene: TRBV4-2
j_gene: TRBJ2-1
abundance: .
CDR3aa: CASSQGAGNPNEQFF
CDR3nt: TGTGCCAGCAGCCAAGGGGCCGGGAATCCCAATGAGCAGTTCTTC

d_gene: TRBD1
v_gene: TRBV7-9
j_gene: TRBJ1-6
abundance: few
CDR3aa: CASSLPRDRVVDSPLHF
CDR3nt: TGTGCCAGCAGCTTACCACGGGACAGGGTGGTTGATTCACCCCTCCACTTT

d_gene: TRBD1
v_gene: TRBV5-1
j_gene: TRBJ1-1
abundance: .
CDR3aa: CASSPVPGQGMNTEAFF
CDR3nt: TGCGCCAGCAGCCCAGTCCCGGGACAGGGAATGAACACTGAAGCTTTCTTT

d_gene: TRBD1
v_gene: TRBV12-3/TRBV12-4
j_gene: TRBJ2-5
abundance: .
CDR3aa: CASSTRDRAETQYF
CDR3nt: TGTGCCAGCAGTACCCGGGACAGGGCTGAGACCCAGTACTTC

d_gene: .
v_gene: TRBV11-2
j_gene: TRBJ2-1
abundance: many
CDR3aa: CASSLVGYEQFF
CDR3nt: TGTGCCAGCAGCTTAGTTGGCTATGAGCAGTTCTTC

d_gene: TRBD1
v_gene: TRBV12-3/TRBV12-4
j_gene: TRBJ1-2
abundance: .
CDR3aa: CASSQQGNGYTF
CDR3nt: TGTGCCAGCAGCCAACAGGGGAATGGCTACACCTTC